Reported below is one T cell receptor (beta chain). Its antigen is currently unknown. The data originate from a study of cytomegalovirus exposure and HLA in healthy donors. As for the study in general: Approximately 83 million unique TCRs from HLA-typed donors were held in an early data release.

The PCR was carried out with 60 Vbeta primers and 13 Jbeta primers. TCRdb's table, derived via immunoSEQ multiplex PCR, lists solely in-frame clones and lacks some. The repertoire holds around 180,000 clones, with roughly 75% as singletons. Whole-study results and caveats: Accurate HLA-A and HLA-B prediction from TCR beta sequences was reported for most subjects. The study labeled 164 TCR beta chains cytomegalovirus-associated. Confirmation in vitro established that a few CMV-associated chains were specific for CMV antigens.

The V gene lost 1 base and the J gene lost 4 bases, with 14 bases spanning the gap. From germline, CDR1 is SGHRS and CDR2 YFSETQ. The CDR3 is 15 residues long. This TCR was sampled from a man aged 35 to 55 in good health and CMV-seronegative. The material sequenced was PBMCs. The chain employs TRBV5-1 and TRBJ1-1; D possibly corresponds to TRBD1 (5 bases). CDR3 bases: TGCGCCAGCAGCTTGATTCAGGGATTCCCCACTGAAGCTTTCTTT. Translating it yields CASSLIQGFPTEAFF.